This T cell receptor (beta chain) was sequenced during a study of T cells in Graves' hyperthyroidism and ophthalmopathy. Study-level findings and limits: The model foresaw ophthalmopathy a median approximately 6.3 months prior to onset.

In its sample, this clonotype was seen a few times. The target antigen is unknown. Germline V lookup: CDR1 LNHNV, CDR2 YYDKDF (reference sequence). Between the trimmed V and J ends, which lost 1 base and 0 bases, there was a span of 1 base. The CDR3 consists of 13 residues. RNA transcripts provided the source from which TCR beta CDR3 regions were amplified. During a first-round RT-PCR of the TCR CDR3, the HTBI primer set was used. TCRdb re-called the multiplex PCR reads through MiXCR, storing one row per CDR3 protein. The sample carries under 800,000 distinct CDR3 sequences, less than 15% recorded once.

The sequenced material came from blood. The receptor was isolated from a woman aged 18-29 years with Graves' hyperthyroidism. The chain has TRBV15 and TRBJ1-5; D is uncertain. The chain's CDR3 is CATSRVSNQPQHF. The CDR3 DNA is TGTGCCACCAGCAGAGTTAGCAATCAGCCCCAGCATTTT.